The TCR beta chain described here comes from a study of blood T cell repertoires in COVID-19. The CDR3 is 13 residues long. V was clipped by 5 bases and J by 7 bases, with 14 bases between them. Germline CDR1 reads SGHDN; CDR2 reads FVKESK. Sequencing was performed with immunoSEQ multiplex PCR; in TCRdb, only in-frame clones are kept and a portion is missing. Among 150,000 to 200,000 clones listed, 65% to 90% were seen once. The sequence was obtained from a man over 45 with active or convalescent COVID-19. Sequencing was performed on peripheral blood. The chain recombines TRBV14 with TRBJ1-2; the D gene is possibly TRBD1 (6 bases). The CDR3 DNA is TGTGCCAGCAGCTGGGACATCGTGAGTGGCTACACCTTC. Its protein is CASSWDIVSGYTF.